This T cell receptor beta chain is drawn from a study of blood T cell repertoires in COVID-19. Background on the study: Researchers got acute and convalescent COVID-19 samples from the United States, Italy and Spain.

Everyone who took part was roughly 18 to 100 years old, and they came from 20 to 25 US areas. Within 2 weeks of study entry, exposed participants had contacted a PCR-confirmed or clinician-diagnosed COVID-19 case. Germline CDR1 and CDR2: MGHRA and YSYEKL. The CDR3 has 16 amino acids. V was pared by 0 bases and J by 8 bases, with 6 bases of the junction left unmatched. Assay: immunoSEQ multiplex PCR; the TCRdb copy retains only in-frame clones and omits some. The table has 350,000 or so clones, more than 70% seen once; the top ten hold just over 1%. The receptor was derived from a woman aged 25-40 years who had been exposed to COVID-19. The sequenced sample was PBMCs or T cells enriched from blood (not recorded which). The chain uses TRBV4-1 and TRBJ1-4; TRBD1 agrees at 10 bases. CDR3 protein: CASSQDVTGGNEKLFF. The DNA for the CDR3 is TGCGCCAGCAGCCAAGATGTGACAGGGGGCAACGAAAAACTGTTTTTT.